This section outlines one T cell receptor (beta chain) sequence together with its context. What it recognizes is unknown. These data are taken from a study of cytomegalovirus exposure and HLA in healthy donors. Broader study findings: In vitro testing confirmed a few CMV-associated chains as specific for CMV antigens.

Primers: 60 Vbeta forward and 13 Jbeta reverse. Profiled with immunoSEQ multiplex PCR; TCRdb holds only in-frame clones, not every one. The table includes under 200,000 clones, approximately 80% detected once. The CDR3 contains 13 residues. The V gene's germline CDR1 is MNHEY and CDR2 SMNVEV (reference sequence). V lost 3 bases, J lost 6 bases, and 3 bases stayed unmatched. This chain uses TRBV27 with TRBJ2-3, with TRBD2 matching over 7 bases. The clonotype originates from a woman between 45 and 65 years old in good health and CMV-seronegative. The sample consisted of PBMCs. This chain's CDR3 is CASSLREGDTQYF. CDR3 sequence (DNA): TGTGCCAGCAGTTTGAGGGAGGGGGATACGCAGTATTTT.